Following are 18 T cell receptor beta chains from one sample sequenced in a study of tumour-infiltrating T cells in Burkitt lymphoma. Using immunoSEQ multiplex PCR, the repertoire was profiled, and TCRdb retains in-frame clones only, with some absent. Counted here are more than 40,000 clones, roughly 31% occurring once; the ten biggest clones make up 2.9%. The sample was tumor tissue. Receptors originate from a human donor with Burkitt lymphoma.

This chain uses TRBV5-5 with TRBJ1-1, with TRBD1 identical over 7 bases. Germline-derived CDR1 and CDR2 are SGHKS and YYEKEE (reference sequence). V lost 6 bases and J lost 1; bases outside the gene matches: 6. The CDR3 spans 14 residues. In DNA, the CDR3 is TGTGCCAGCATCATGGGGACAGCGAACACTGAAGCTTTCTTT. This gives the protein CASIMGTANTEAFF.

The chain combines TRBV5-6 with TRBJ2-5; no definite D call. The CDR3 extends over 11 amino acids. Per germline, CDR1 SGHDT and CDR2 YYEEEE. V was trimmed by 4 bases and J by 5 bases, leaving 6 bases between them. Here the CDR3 DNA reads TGTGCCAGCAGCGGAATGGAGACCCAGTACTTC. Protein sequence: CASSGMETQYF. Supplemented by reference TRBV5-6 and TRBJ2-5, the full variable domain reads DAGVTQSPTHLIKTRGQQVTLRCSPKSGHDTVSWYQQALGQGPQFIFQYYEEEERQRGNFPDRFSGHQFPNYSSELNVNALLLGDSALYLCASSGMETQYFGPGTRLLVL.

The J gene is TRBJ1-3, the V gene TRBV2; D is undetermined. Germline V CDR1 and CDR2: SNHLY, FYNNEI. The CDR3 extends over 17 amino acids. V was pared by 0 bases and J by 0 bases, with 12 bases between. CDR3 loop: CASSEAGGPSSGNTIYF. The CDR3 DNA reads as TGTGCCAGCAGTGAAGCGGGTGGCCCCAGCTCTGGAAACACCATATATTTT.

This clone turned up a few times. The chain has TRBV30 and TRBJ1-1; D ambiguous. The CDR3 extends over 12 amino acids. Per germline, CDR1 GTSNPN and CDR2 SVGIG (reference sequence). Trimming cost V 2 bases and J 2 bases, with 6 bases left between them. CDR3 region: CAWSLDNTEAFF. Here the CDR3 DNA reads TGTGCCTGGAGTTTAGACAACACTGAAGCTTTCTTT.

This clone has more than one count but fewer than ten. The V and J genes are TRBV7-9 and TRBJ2-7; 8 bases map to TRBD2. Germline V lookup: CDR1 SEHNR, CDR2 FQNEAQ (reference sequence). V lost 5 bases and J lost 0; bases outside the gene matches: 6. The CDR3 runs 15 residues. This CDR3 reads CASSPGGLGSYEQYF. As DNA, the CDR3 is TGTGCCAGCAGCCCTGGGGGACTAGGCTCCTACGAGCAGTACTTC.

This rearrangement joins TRBV28 to TRBJ2-1; D is perhaps TRBD2 (5 bases). The germline V and J ends were trimmed by 6 bases and 0 bases, with 9 bases remaining between them. Germline CDR1 is MDHEN and CDR2 is SYDVKM. The CDR3 contains 14 residues. DNA for the CDR3: TGTGCCAGCAGCCCGGGAAGCTCCTACAATGAGCAGTTCTTC. Translating it yields CASSPGSSYNEQFF. Variable domain in full (rest from reference TRBV28 and TRBJ2-1): DVKVTQSSRYLVKRTGEKVFLECVQDMDHENMFWYRQDPGLGLRLIYFSYDVKMKEKGDIPEGYSVSREKKERFSLILESASTNQTSMYLCASSPGSSYNEQFFGPGTRLTVL.

The chain employs TRBV4-1 and TRBJ2-2; D tentatively fits TRBD1 or TRBD2 (6 bases each). This CDR3 has 15 amino acids. Germline V lookup: CDR1 MGHRA, CDR2 YSYEKL. V was trimmed by 3 bases and J by 3 bases, leaving 11 bases between them. CDR3 coding DNA: TGCGCCAGCAGCCAGGCACGGGGGCACACCGGGGAGCTGTTTTTT. Protein product: CASSQARGHTGELFF.

V usage is TRBV2 and J usage is TRBJ2-7; 12 bases align to TRBD1. There are 15 residues in the CDR3. V lost 4 bases to trimming and J lost 3 bases; unmatched junction nucleotides: 4. The germline CDR1 and CDR2 sequences are SNHLY and FYNNEI. CDR3 sequence: CASSGRDRGLYEQYF. The CDR3 DNA follows: TGTGCCAGCAGTGGCCGGGACAGGGGGCTCTACGAGCAGTACTTC. Supplemented by reference TRBV2 and TRBJ2-7, the full variable domain reads EPEVTQTPSHQVTQMGQEVILRCVPISNHLYFYWYRQILGQKVEFLVSFYNNEISEKSEIFDDQFSVERPDGSNFTLKIRSTKLEDSAMYFCASSGRDRGLYEQYFGPGTRLTVT.

This clone has just a few counts. The chain has TRBV5-4 and TRBJ2-2; unclear D gene. The CDR3 has 15 amino acids. The germline V gene has CDR1 SGHNT and CDR2 YYREEE (reference sequence). V was trimmed by 4 bases and J by 0 bases, leaving 10 bases between them. CDR3 residues: CASSARATNTGELFF. Here the CDR3 DNA reads TGTGCCAGCAGCGCCCGGGCCACGAACACCGGGGAGCTGTTTTTT. Full variable domain (rest looked up from reference TRBV5-4 and TRBJ2-2): ETGVTQSPTHLIKTRGQQVTLRCSSQSGHNTVSWYQQALGQGPQFIFQYYREEENGRGNFPPRFSGLQFPNYSSELNVNALELDDSALYLCASSARATNTGELFFGEGSRLTVL.

A few counts support this clone. The J gene is TRBJ1-5, the V gene TRBV6-5; perhaps TRBD1 as D (6 bases). Germline-derived CDR1 and CDR2 are MNHEY and SVGAGI. This CDR3 has 13 amino acids. Trimming took 5 bases from V and 6 from J, leaving 11 bases between them. The CDR3 nucleotides read TGTGCCAGCAGTCAAAGGGGGGGTCAGCCCCAGCATTTT. This sequence encodes CASSQRGGQPQHF.

The genes are TRBV19 and TRBJ2-2, with 7 bases identical to TRBD2. The CDR3 sequence is 14 residues long. Trimming took 10 bases from V and 0 from J; bases not matched to a gene: 5. Germline V gives CDR1 LNHDA, CDR2 SQIVND (reference sequence). CDR3 nucleotide sequence: TGTGCCACGCCGACTAGCACGAACACCGGGGAGCTGTTTTTT. It translates to CATPTSTNTGELFF.

The chain recombines TRBV7-3 with TRBJ2-3; D remains ambiguous. Per germline, CDR1 SGHTA and CDR2 FQGTGA. CDR3 length equals 13 residues. V was clipped by 0 bases and J by 6 bases, with 7 bases between them. The CDR3 sequence: CASSLTQRDTQYF. In DNA form, the CDR3 reads TGTGCCAGCAGCTTAACCCAGAGGGATACGCAGTATTTT. Variable domain in full (rest from reference TRBV7-3 and TRBJ2-3): GAGVSQTPSNKVTEKGKYVELRCDPISGHTALYWYRQSLGQGPEFLIYFQGTGAADDSGLPNDRFFAVRPEGSVSTLKIQRTERGDSAVYLCASSLTQRDTQYFGPGTRLTVL.

This clone came up a few times. This chain links TRBV20-1 with TRBJ2-3; no clear D gene. Germline V gene sequence: CDR1 DFQATT, CDR2 SNEGSKA (reference sequence). V gave up 7 bases and J gave up 5 bases, with 7 bases separating them. CDR3 length equals 10 residues. The CDR3 sequence is CSVEVDTQYF. The CDR3 DNA reads TGCAGTGTAGAGGTAGATACGCAGTATTTT.

This clone was detected only a few times. The chain joins TRBV7-2 to TRBJ2-2; unclear D gene. The length of the CDR3 is 13 residues. Germline V lookup: CDR1 SGHTA, CDR2 FQGNSA. The V gene lost 3 bases and the J gene lost 4 bases, with 6 bases spanning the gap. CDR3 sequence: CASSLALTGELFF. The CDR3 DNA sequence: TGTGCCAGCAGCTTGGCGCTCACCGGGGAGCTGTTTTTT.

This clone was detected only once. The chain uses TRBV7-2 and TRBJ1-2; perhaps TRBD1 as D (6 bases). Germline lookup yields CDR1 SGHTA and CDR2 FQGNSA. This CDR3 is built from 15 residues. Trimming left V 5 bases short and J 4 bases short, with 17 bases between. Here the CDR3 reads CASSHRDTYRYGYTF. In nucleotides, the CDR3 is TGTGCCAGCAGCCACCGGGACACTTACCGCTATGGCTACACCTTC.

The chain recombines TRBV19 with TRBJ1-3; 8 bases fit TRBD1. The ends lost 4 bases at V and 5 bases at J; junction bases unmatched: 10. Germline CDR1 is LNHDA and CDR2 is SQIVND (reference sequence). The CDR3 length is 16 residues. CDR3 sequence: CASSTLRRGLRNTIYF. In nucleotides, the CDR3 is TGTGCCAGTAGTACCCTCCGCAGGGGGCTGAGAAACACCATATATTTT.

CDR3 sequence (DNA): TGTGCCAGTAGTCCGGGTGTGACAGGGACTTTTGGCTACACCTTC. The encoded protein is CASSPGVTGTFGYTF. The chain couples TRBV19 to TRBJ1-2; 7 nucleotides align to TRBD1. This CDR3 comprises 15 residues. CDR1 LNHDA and CDR2 SQIVND come from the germline V gene (reference sequence). With V trimmed by 5 bases and J by 7 bases, 13 bases remained unmatched.

The chain links TRBV4-3 to TRBJ1-1; D gene uncertain. V lost 3 bases, J lost 4 bases, and 9 bases lay in between. The CDR3 extends over 13 amino acids. The germline gives CDR1 LGHNA, CDR2 YSLEER. DNA for the CDR3: TGCGCCAGCAGCCACCTTAGGGTCACTGAAGCTTTCTTT. It specifies CASSHLRVTEAFF.